Described below is a single T cell receptor (beta chain) sequence and its context. The CDR3 runs to 15 residues. Germline V lookup: CDR1 KGHSH, CDR2 LQKENI. V lost 2 bases and J lost 8, with 18 bases in between. The data originate from a study of blood T cell repertoires in COVID-19. This table comes from immunoSEQ multiplex PCR, and its TCRdb copy is limited to in-frame clones, with some not included. The table lists some 130,000 clones, roughly 83% of them singletons. The sequenced sample was peripheral blood. The source is a woman aged 30 to 39 who had recovered from COVID-19. J is TRBJ1-2 and V is TRBV18, with a possible D match to TRBD1 (6 bases). The CDR3 bases are TGTGCCAGCTCACCAGTTAATGGGGGGGCGGACGGCTACACCTTC. Protein: CASSPVNGGADGYTF.